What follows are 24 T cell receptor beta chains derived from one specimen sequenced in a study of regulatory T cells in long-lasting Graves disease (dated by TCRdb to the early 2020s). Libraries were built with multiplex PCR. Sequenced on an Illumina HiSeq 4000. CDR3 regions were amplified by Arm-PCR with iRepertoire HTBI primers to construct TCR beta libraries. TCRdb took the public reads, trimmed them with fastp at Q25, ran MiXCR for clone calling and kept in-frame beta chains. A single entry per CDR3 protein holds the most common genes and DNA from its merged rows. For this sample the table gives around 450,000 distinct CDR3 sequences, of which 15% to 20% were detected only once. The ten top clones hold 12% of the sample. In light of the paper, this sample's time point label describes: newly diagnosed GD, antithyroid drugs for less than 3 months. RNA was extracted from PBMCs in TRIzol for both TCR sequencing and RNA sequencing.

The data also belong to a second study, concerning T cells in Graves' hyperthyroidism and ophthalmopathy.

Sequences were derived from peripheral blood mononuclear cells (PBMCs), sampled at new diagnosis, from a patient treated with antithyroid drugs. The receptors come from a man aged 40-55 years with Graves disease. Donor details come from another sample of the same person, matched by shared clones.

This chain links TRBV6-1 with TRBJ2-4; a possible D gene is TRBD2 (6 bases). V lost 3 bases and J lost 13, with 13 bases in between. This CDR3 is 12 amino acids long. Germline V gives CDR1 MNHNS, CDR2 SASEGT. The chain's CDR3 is CASSEGGVGQYF. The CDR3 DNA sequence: TGTGCCAGCAGTGAGGGGGGAGTAGGGCAGTACTTC.

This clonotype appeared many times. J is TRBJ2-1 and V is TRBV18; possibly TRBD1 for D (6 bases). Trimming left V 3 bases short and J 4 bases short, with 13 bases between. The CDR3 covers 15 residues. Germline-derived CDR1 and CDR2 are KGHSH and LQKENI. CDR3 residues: CASSPLQGMYNEQFF. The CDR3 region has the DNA TGTGCCAGCTCACCTTTGCAGGGGATGTACAATGAGCAGTTCTTC. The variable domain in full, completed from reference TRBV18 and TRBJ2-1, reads NAGVMQNPRHLVRRRGQEARLRCSPMKGHSHVYWYRQLPEEGLKFMVYLQKENIIDESGMPKERFSAEFPKEGPSILRIQQVVRGDSAAYFCASSPLQGMYNEQFFGPGTRLTVL.

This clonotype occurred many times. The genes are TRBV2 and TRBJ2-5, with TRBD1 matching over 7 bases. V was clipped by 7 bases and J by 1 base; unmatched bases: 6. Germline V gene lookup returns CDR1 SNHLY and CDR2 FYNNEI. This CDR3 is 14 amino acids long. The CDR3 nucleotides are TGTGCCAGCACGAAGGGGGCAGGCCAAGAGACCCAGTACTTC. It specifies CASTKGAGQETQYF. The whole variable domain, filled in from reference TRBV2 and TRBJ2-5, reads EPEVTQTPSHQVTQMGQEVILRCVPISNHLYFYWYRQILGQKVEFLVSFYNNEISEKSEIFDDQFSVERPDGSNFTLKIRSTKLEDSAMYFCASTKGAGQETQYFGPGTRLLVL.

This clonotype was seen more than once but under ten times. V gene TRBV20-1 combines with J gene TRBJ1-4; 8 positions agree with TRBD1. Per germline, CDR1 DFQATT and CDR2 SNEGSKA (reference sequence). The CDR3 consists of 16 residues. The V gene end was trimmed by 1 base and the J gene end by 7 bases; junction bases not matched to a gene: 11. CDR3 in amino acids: CSARGAGGADGEKLFF. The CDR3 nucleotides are TGCAGTGCTAGAGGGGCAGGGGGCGCGGACGGTGAAAAACTGTTTTTT.

The DNA for the CDR3 is TGTGCCAGCAGTGAAGGTGACAGGGTTGGGGCCAACGTCCTGACTTTC. It codes for CASSEGDRVGANVLTF. The chain has TRBV2 and TRBJ2-6, with 7 bases identical to TRBD1. The CDR3 consists of 16 residues. With 1 base clipped from V and 3 bases from J, the junction kept 3 bases outside the gene matches. Germline CDR1 SNHLY, CDR2 FYNNEI.

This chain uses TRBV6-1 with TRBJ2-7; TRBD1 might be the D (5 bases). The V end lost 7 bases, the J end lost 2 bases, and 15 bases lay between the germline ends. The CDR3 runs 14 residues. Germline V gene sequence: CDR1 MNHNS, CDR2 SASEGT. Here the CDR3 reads CASNSPGRPYEQYF. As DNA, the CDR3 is TGTGCCAGCAATTCACCAGGGCGTCCCTACGAGCAGTACTTC.

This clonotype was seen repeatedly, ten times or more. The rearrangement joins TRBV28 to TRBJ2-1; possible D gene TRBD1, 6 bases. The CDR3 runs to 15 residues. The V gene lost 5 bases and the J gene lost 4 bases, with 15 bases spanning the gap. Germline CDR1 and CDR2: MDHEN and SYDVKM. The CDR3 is CASSHPGQVYNEQFF. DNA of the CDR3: TGTGCCAGCAGTCACCCGGGACAAGTATACAATGAGCAGTTCTTC.

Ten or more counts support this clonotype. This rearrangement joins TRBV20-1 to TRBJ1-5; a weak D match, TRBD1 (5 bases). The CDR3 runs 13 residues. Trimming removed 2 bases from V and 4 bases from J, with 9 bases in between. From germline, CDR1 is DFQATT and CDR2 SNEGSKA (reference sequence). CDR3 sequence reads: CSARRDVNQPQHF. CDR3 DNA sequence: TGCAGTGCTAGACGGGACGTTAATCAGCCCCAGCATTTT.

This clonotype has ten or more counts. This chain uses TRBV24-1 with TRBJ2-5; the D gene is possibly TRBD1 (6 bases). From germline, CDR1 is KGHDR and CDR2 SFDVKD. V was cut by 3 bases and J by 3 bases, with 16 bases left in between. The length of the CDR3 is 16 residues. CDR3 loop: CATSDPPGQTKETQYF. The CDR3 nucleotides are TGTGCCACCAGTGATCCCCCGGGACAAACTAAAGAGACCCAGTACTTC.

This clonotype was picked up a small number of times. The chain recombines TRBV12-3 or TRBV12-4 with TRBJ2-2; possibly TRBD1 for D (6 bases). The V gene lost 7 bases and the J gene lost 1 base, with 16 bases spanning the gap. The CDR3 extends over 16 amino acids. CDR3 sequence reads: CASNHQGIVNTGELFF. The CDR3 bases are TGTGCCAGCAACCACCAGGGGATAGTGAACACCGGGGAGCTGTTTTTT.

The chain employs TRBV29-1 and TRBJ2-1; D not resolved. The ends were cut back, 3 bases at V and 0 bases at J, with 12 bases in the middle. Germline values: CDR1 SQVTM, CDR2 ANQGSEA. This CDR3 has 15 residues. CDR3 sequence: CSVDSRRSSYNEQFF. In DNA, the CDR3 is TGCAGCGTTGACAGCCGGCGTAGCTCCTACAATGAGCAGTTCTTC.

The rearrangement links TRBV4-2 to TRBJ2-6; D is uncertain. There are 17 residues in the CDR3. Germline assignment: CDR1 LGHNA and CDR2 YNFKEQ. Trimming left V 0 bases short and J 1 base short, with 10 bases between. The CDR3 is CASSQDGLWSGANVLTF. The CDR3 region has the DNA TGTGCCAGCAGCCAAGATGGTCTATGGTCTGGGGCCAACGTCCTGACTTTC.

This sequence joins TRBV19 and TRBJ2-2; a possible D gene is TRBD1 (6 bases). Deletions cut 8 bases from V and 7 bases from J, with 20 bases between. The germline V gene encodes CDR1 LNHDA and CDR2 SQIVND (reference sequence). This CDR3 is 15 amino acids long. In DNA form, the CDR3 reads TGTGCCAGTTCTTCATCGGGGACACTCCTCGGGGAGCTGTTTTTT. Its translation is CASSSSGTLLGELFF.

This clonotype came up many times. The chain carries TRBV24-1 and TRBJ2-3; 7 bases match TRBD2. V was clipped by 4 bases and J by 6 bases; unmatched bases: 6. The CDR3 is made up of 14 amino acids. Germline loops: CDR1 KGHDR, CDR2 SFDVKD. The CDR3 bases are TGTGCCACCAGTGACTCGGGACTAAAGGATACGCAGTATTTT. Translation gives CATSDSGLKDTQYF.

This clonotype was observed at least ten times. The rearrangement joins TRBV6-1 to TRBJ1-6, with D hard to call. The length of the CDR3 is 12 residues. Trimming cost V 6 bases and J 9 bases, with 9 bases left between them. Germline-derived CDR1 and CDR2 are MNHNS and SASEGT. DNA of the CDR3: TGTGCCAGCAGCGAGTGGGGTTCACCCCTCCACTTT. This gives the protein CASSEWGSPLHF.

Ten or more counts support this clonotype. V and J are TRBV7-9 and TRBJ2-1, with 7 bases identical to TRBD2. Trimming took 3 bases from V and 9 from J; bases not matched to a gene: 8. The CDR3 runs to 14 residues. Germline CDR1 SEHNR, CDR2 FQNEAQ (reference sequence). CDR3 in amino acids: CASSFAGAGSEQFF. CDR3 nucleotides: TGTGCCAGCAGCTTTGCGGGAGCCGGGTCTGAGCAGTTCTTC.

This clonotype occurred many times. The CDR3 loop reads CASRGQIPNYGYTF. The CDR3 DNA sequence: TGTGCCAGCAGAGGACAGATACCTAACTATGGCTACACCTTC. J is TRBJ1-2 and V is TRBV6-2 or TRBV6-3; perhaps TRBD1 as D (6 bases). V lost 6 bases, J lost 0 bases, and 11 bases lay in between. This CDR3 region has 14 residues. Germline V gives CDR1 MNHEY, CDR2 SVGEGT.

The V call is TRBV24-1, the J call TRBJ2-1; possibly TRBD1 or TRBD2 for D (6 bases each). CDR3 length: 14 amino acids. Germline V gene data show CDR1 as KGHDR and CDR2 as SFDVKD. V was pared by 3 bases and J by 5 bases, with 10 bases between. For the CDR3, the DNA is TGTGCCACCAGTGATGCGGGACAAAACAATGAGCAGTTCTTC. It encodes CATSDAGQNNEQFF.

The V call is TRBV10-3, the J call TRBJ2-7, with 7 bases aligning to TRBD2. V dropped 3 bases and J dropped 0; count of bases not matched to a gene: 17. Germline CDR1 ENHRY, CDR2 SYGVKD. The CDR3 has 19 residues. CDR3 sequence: CAISDYLVGGRTLSYEQYF. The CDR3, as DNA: TGTGCCATCAGTGATTACCTAGTGGGAGGGAGGACCCTCTCCTACGAGCAGTACTTC.

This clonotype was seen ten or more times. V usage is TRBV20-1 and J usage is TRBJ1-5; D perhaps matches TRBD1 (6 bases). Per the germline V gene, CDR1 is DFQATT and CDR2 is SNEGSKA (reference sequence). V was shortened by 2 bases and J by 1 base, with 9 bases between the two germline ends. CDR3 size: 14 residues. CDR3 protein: CSARPGQSNQPQHF. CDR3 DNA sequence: TGCAGTGCTAGACCCGGACAGAGCAATCAGCCCCAGCATTTT.

CDR3 sequence: CAITGAGTGELFF. The CDR3 bases are TGTGCCATAACAGGGGCTGGGACCGGGGAGCTGTTTTTT. This sequence joins TRBV10-3 and TRBJ2-2; 7 bases fit TRBD1. This CDR3 is built from 13 residues. Trimming took 9 bases from V and 5 from J; bases not matched to a gene: 6. Germline V gene lookup returns CDR1 ENHRY and CDR2 SYGVKD.

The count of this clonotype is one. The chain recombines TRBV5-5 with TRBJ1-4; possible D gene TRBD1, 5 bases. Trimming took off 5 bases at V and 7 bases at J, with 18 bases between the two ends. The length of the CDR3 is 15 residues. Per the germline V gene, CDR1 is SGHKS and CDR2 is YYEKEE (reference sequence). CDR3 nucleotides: TGTGCCAGCAGAATCGGGGGACGGCCATTTGAAAAACTGTTTTTT. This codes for CASRIGGRPFEKLFF.

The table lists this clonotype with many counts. The CDR3: CASSTFRDRVYEQYF. Written as DNA, the CDR3 is TGTGCCAGCAGTACCTTCCGGGACAGGGTATACGAGCAGTACTTC. This chain links TRBV27 with TRBJ2-7; TRBD1 agrees at 9 bases. The CDR3 covers 15 residues. Germline CDR1 is MNHEY and CDR2 is SMNVEV (reference sequence). The V and J ends lost 5 bases and 4 bases, in that order; junction bases with no gene match: 9.

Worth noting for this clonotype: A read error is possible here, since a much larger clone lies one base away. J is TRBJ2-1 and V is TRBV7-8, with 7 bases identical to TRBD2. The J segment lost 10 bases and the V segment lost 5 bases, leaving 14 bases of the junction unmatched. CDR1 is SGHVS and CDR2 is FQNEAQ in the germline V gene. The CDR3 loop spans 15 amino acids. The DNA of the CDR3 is TGTGCCAGCAGCACGGCTAGCGGTATCTCCTACGAGCAGTTCTTC. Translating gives CASSTASGISYEQFF.